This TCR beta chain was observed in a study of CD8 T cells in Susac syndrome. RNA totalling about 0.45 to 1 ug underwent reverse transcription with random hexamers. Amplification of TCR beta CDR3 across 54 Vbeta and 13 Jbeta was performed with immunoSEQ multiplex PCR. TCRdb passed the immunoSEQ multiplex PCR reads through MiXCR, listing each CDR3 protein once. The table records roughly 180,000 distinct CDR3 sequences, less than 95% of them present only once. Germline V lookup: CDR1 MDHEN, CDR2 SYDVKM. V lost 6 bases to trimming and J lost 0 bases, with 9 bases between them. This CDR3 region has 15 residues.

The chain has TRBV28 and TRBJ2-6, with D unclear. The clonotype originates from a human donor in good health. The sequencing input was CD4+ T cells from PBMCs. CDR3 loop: CASSHPNSGANVLTF. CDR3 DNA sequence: TGTGCCAGCAGCCACCCGAACTCTGGGGCCAACGTCCTGACTTTC.